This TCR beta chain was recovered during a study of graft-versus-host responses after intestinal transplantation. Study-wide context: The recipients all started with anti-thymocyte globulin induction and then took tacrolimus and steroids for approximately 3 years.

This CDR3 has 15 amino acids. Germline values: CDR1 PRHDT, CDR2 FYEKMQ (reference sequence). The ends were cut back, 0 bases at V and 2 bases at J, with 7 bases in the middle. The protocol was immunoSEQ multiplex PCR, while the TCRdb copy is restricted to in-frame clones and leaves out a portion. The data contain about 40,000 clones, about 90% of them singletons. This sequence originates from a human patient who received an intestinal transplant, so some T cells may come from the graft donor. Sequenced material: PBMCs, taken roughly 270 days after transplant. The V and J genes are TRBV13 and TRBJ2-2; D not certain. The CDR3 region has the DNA TGTGCCAGCAGCTTAGGCCTTACTAACACCGGGGAGCTGTTTTTT. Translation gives CASSLGLTNTGELFF.